This T cell receptor (beta chain) was recorded in a study of metastatic and nonmetastatic thyroid tumors. Study-wide background: Repertoire comparisons spanned blood and tumor or nodule tissue from malignant and benign thyroid patients. Study conclusions and caveats: Within blood and tumor, benign nodules reportedly had significantly lower TCR beta diversity than malignant thyroid tumors did.

In this sample, this clone turned up a few times. Antigen: not known. Methods used by the authors: A distant-metastasis classifier for papillary thyroid cancer was built using CDR3 differences across clinicopathological groups. TCRdb re-called clones via MiXCR from the PCR reads. The V and J calls and clone size come from TCRdb's table, not from the authors' own analysis. The sample contains around 44,000 clones, 25% to 30% of which appear only once. V lost 1 base, J lost 5 bases, and 8 bases lay in between. CDR3 length: 13 residues. Germline V gene sequence: CDR1 MRHNA, CDR2 SNTAGT. Thyroid surgery was preceded by no treatment in any patient.

The J gene is TRBJ1-1, the V gene TRBV6-4, with D hard to call. The sequenced material came from blood. The receptor was isolated from a male donor with papillary thyroid cancer or a benign thyroid nodule (not recorded which). Some clones in this sample may be carry-over from other donors' samples. CDR3 nucleotide sequence: TGTGCCAGCAGTGACTGGGAGGGTACTGAAGCTTTCTTT. Its translation is CASSDWEGTEAFF.